The entry that follows covers one T cell receptor beta chain sequence. Its cognate antigen is unknown. This CDR3 contains 18 residues. Germline trimming cut 0 bases from V and 3 bases from J; bases unmatched to any gene: 10. Germline V gives CDR1 SGHTS, CDR2 YDEGEE. The entry originates in a study of T cell responses to AZD1222 COVID-19 vaccine. Clones were read by immunoSEQ multiplex PCR, and TCRdb kept only the in-frame ones, dropping some. This table holds fewer than 150,000 clones, 85% to 90% found once. General study points: Just a handful of AZD1222 recipients tested seropositive at baseline.

This sequence was found in an adult in good health. J is TRBJ2-1 and V is TRBV5-8; 9 positions agree with TRBD2. Sequencing was performed on peripheral blood, taken on day 0 of AZD1222 vaccination. The CDR3 nucleotides read TGTGCCAGCAGCTTGGCTCGCGCTAGCGGGGCCCTCTACAATGAGCAGTTCTTC. Its protein is CASSLARASGALYNEQFF.